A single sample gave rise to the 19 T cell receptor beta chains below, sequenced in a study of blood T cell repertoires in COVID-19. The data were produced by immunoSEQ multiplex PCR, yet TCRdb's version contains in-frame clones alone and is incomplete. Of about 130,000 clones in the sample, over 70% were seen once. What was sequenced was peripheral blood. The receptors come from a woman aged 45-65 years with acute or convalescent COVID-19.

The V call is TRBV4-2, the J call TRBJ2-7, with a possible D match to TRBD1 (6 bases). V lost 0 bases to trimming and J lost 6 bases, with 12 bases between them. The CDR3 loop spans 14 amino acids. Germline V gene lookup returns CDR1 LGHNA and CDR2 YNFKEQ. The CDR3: CASSQERGGGEQYF. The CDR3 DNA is TGTGCCAGCAGCCAAGAGAGAGGGGGTGGCGAGCAGTACTTC.

The CDR3 region is CSARTGGNYGYTF. The CDR3 DNA is TGCAGCGCCAGGACAGGGGGGAACTATGGCTACACCTTC. The chain employs TRBV29-1 and TRBJ1-2, with 10 bases matching TRBD1. Germline trimming cut 7 bases from V and 2 bases from J; bases unmatched to any gene: 4. There are 13 residues in the CDR3. The germline gives CDR1 SQVTM, CDR2 ANQGSEA. The full variable domain, in which reference TRBV29-1 and TRBJ1-2 provide the parts outside the CDR3, is SAVISQKPSRDICQRGTSLTIQCQVDSQVTMMFWYRQQPGQSLTLIATANQGSEATYESGFVIDKFPISRPNLTFSTLTVSNMSPEDSSIYLCSARTGGNYGYTFGSGTRLTVV.

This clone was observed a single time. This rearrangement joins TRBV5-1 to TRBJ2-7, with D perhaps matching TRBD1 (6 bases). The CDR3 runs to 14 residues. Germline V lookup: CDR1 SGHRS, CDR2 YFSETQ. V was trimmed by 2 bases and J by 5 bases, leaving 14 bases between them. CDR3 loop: CASSFSDRIDEQYF. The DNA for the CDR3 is TGCGCCAGCAGCTTTTCTGACAGGATTGACGAGCAGTACTTC.

The CDR3 sequence is CASSLVGTSGEQFF. In DNA, the CDR3 is TGTGCCAGCAGCTTAGTAGGGACTAGCGGGGAGCAGTTCTTC. This chain joins TRBV7-2 and TRBJ2-1, with 12 bases lining up with TRBD2. The CDR3 is made up of 14 amino acids. Per the germline V gene, CDR1 is SGHTA and CDR2 is FQGNSA. Trimming removed 1 base from V and 10 bases from J; junction bases left unmatched: 2.

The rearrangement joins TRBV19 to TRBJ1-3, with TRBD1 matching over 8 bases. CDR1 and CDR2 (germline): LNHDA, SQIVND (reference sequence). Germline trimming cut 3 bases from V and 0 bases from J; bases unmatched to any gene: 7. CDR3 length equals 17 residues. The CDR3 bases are TGTGCCAGTAGTATCCGACAGGGGCTAGACTCTGGAAACACCATATATTTT. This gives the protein CASSIRQGLDSGNTIYF.

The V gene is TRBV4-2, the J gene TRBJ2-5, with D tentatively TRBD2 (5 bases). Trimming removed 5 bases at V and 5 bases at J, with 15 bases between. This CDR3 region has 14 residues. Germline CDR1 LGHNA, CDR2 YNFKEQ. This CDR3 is CASSARAGPETQYF. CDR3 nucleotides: TGTGCCAGCAGCGCCCGCGCGGGTCCGGAGACCCAGTACTTC.

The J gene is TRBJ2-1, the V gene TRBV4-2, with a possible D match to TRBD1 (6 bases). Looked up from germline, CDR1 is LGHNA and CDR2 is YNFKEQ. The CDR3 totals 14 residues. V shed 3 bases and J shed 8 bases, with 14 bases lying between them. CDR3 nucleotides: TGTGCCAGCAGCCACCTGGGGGCGTATGATGAGCAGTTCTTC. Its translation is CASSHLGAYDEQFF.

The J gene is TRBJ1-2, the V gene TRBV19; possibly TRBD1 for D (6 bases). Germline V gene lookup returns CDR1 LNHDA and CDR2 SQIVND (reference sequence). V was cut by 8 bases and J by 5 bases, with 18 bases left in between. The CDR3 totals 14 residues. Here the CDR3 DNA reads TGTGCCAGTGCATTGAGGGGGAAAGGGTATGGCTACACCTTC. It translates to CASALRGKGYGYTF. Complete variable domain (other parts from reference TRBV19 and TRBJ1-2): DGGITQSPKYLFRKEGQNVTLSCEQNLNHDAMYWYRQDPGQGLRLIYYSQIVNDFQKGDIAEGYSVSREKKESFPLTVTSAQKNPTAFYLCASALRGKGYGYTFGSGTRLTVV.

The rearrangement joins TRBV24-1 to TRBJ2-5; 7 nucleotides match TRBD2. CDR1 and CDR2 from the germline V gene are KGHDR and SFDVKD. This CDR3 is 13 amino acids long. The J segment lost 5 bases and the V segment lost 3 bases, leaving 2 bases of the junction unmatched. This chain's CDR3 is CATSDGEGETQYF. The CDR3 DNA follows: TGTGCCACCAGTGATGGGGAGGGCGAGACCCAGTACTTC.

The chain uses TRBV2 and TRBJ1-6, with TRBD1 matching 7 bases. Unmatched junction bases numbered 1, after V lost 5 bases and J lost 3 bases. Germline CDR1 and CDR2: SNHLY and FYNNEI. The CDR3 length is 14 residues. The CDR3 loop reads CASSSGGYNSPLHF. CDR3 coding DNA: TGTGCCAGCAGTTCAGGGGGCTATAATTCACCCCTCCACTTT.

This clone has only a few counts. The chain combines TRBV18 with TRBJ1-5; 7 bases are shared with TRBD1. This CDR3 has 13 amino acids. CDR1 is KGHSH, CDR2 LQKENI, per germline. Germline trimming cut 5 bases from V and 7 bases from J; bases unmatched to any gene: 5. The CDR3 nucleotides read TGTGCCAGCTCAGGAACAGGGGAACAGCCCCAGCATTTT. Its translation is CASSGTGEQPQHF.

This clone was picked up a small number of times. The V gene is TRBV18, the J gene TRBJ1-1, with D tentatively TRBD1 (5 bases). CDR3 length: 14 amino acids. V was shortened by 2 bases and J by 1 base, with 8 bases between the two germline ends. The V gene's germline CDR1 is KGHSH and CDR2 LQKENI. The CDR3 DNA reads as TGTGCCAGCTCACCAATCGGACAGAACACTGAAGCTTTCTTT. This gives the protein CASSPIGQNTEAFF.

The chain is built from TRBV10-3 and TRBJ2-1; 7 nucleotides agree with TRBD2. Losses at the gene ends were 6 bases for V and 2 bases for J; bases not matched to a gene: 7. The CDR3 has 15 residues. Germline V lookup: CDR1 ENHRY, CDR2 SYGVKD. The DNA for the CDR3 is TGTGCCATCAGAGCAGCGGGATCAACCTACAATGAGCAGTTCTTC. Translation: CAIRAAGSTYNEQFF.

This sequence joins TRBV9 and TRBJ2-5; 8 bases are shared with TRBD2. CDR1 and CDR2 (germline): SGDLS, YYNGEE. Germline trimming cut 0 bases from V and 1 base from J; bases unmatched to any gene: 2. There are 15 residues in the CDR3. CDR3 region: CASSVAGGPQETQYF. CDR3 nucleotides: TGTGCCAGCAGCGTAGCGGGGGGGCCCCAAGAGACCCAGTACTTC.

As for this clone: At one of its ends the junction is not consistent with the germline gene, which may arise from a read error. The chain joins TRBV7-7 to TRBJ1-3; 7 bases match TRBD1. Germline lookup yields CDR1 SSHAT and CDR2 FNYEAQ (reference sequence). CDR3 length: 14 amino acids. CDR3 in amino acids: CASSPGGSGNTIYF. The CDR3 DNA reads TGTGCTAGCAGCCCAGGGGGCTCTGGAAACACCATATATTTT.

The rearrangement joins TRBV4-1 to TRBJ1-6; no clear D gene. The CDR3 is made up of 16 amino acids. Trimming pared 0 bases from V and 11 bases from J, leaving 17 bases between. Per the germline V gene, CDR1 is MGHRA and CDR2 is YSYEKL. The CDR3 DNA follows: TGCGCCAGCAGCCAAGACCCTAATTCCCGCGATACACCCCTCCACTTT. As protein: CASSQDPNSRDTPLHF.

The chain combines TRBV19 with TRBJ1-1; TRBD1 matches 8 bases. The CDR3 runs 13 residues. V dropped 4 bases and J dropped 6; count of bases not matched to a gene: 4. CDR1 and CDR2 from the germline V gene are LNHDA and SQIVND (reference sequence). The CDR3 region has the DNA TGTGCCAGTAGTAACCAACAGGGGGCTGAAGCTTTCTTT. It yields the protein CASSNQQGAEAFF.

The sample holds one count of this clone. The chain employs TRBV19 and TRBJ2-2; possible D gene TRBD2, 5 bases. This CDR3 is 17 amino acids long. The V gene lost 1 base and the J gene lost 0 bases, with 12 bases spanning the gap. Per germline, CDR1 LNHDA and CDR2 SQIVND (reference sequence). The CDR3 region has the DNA TGTGCCAGTAGTATAGTTACCGGGAAATCGAACACCGGGGAGCTGTTTTTT. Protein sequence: CASSIVTGKSNTGELFF.

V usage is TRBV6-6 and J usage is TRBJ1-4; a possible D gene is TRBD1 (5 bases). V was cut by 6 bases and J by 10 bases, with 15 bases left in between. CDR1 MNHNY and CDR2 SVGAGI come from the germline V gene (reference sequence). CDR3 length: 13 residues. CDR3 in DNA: TGTGCCAGCAGCCCCGTCGGGGGTGGAAAACTGTTTTTT. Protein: CASSPVGGGKLFF.